This T cell receptor (beta chain) originates from a study of cytomegalovirus exposure and HLA in healthy donors (dated by TCRdb to about 2017). With respect to the entire study: The approximately 710 repertoires of the first cohort and the 95 to 150 validation repertoires were produced on the same platform, according to a later analysis. A separate validation cohort of roughly 130 different subjects was used in addition to the roughly 720-subject first cohort. The study was designed to test whether signatures of past pathogen exposure could be identified by cataloging public T cell receptors. High-throughput TCR immunosequencing, statistical association of individual TCRs with disease status, and machine learning were combined to predict cytomegalovirus infection status.

Library preparation used the immunoSEQ multiplex PCR assay. The paper's data handling went like this. A statistical classification framework was built to diagnose cytomegalovirus status from the catalog of TCR beta chain sequences. TCRdb carries this immuneACCESS record with in-frame sequences only. Its versions omit some clonotypes, under half of them owing to an unresolved V gene in the studies checked, with the rest unexplained. V, J and clone size derive from that table, while D and trimming were established from the DNA sequence. This sample lists fewer than 150,000 clones; about 85% were detected once. The ten largest make up around 4.5% of the sample. Paper-wide results and their limitations: Three of the identified cytomegalovirus-associated TCR beta chains were confirmed in vitro to be specific for cytomegalovirus antigens. Across donors, most TCR sequences were observed very rarely, whereas some public TCRs were present in many individuals. In the study, around 160 TCR beta chains were listed as associated with cytomegalovirus. A later analysis had no HLA typing for the validation cohort, so co-occurrence there was scored across all 120 repertoires. Subsequent analysis determined that TCRs grouped into clusters in the first cohort also showed a tendency toward co-occurrence across the 90 to 150 validation repertoires, and 94% of cluster scores exceeded 0. The classifier was reported to diagnose cytomegalovirus status with high specificity and sensitivity in both the original cohort and the validation cohort. The authors suggested that the approach could potentially be extended to other disease states and immunological phenotypes.

Separate from the roughly 650-subject first cohort, the validation cohort of roughly 130 subjects was the group to which the donors belonged. About this clone: Its antigen is currently not known. No per-base quality is available; no much larger clone lies one base away.

The sequencing input was PBMCs. This receptor was obtained from a man younger than 35 in good health and CMV-seropositive.

In nucleotide form, the sequence is TGTGCCAGCAGTTACTCGAGCAGGGCGAGCTCCTACGAGCAGTACTTC. This gives the protein CASSYSSRASSYEQYF. The V and J segments used are TRBV6-6 and TRBJ2-7; the D gene is perhaps TRBD1, on 5 matching bases. Sequences MNHNY (CDR1) and SVGAGI (CDR2) are obtained from the germline V gene (reference sequence). V is clipped by 0 bases and J by 0 bases, and the sequence between their germline boundaries is 12 bases long. Taken from cysteine to phenylalanine, the CDR3 has 16 residues. Of all the DNA, just the CDR3 is kept, 48 bases in frame from base 1.